This T cell receptor beta chain stems from a study of cytotoxic CD8 clonotypes in ibrutinib-treated CLL. Study information: Collecting the response samples happened after a median 12 months of treatment, with a range of 6 to 36. Among the samples, the mean was about 260,000 productive templates and about 94,000 productive rearrangements. Study-level points and caveats: Clonotypes that were public were uncommon, and they contracted or stayed stable on treatment.

The germline V gene encodes CDR1 WSHSY and CDR2 SAAADI. The CDR3 is made up of 11 amino acids. The V and J ends lost 10 bases and 8 bases respectively, with 14 bases between them. Details on this clone: Its antigen is as yet unknown.

Depths of 1 in 200,000 to 1 in 1 million T cells were the sequencing target. The table came from immunoSEQ multiplex PCR; TCRdb's copy has only in-frame clones and leaves some out. The table shows some 200,000 clones, with 65% to 80% occurring only once. The sequence was collected from a human donor with chronic lymphocytic leukemia. The genes are TRBV10-2 and TRBJ1-2, with a possible D match to TRBD1 (5 bases). Source: PBMCs, taken after 12 months of ibrutinib treatment. The CDR3 region has the DNA TGCGCCACCCTCGACTGGGGCGGCTACACCTTC. Encoded protein: CATLDWGGYTF.